The sequence of this TCR beta chain was determined in a study of T cell changes during pregnancy in multiple sclerosis (dated by TCRdb to about 2019). With respect to the entire study: Changes in the T cell repertoire over the course of pregnancy were examined in this study in women with multiple sclerosis.

From the cysteine up to the phenylalanine, the CDR3 has a length of 14 residues. The entry retains the CDR3 DNA only, 42 bases that are in frame from base 1. The V end gives up 2 bases and the J end 5 bases, leaving 3 bases in the junction not matched to a gene. CDR1 ENHRY and CDR2 SYGVKD are derived from the germline V gene. Details on this clone: It lacks a known antigen. No clone much larger than this one lies a single base away; base qualities are absent.

Library preparation was by the immunoSEQ multiplex PCR assay. The table was pulled from immuneACCESS by TCRdb, which kept in-frame rearrangements only. Such tables lose some clones; where checked, under half of the loss comes from unresolved V genes, and the rest has no known cause. The sample data list some 120,000 clones, and around 93% of these were observed just once. Of the sample, under 7% falls within the top ten clones. The TCR comes from a female donor with multiple sclerosis, enrolled in a pregnancy study. In this chain, TRBV10-3 is recombined with TRBJ2-5; the central 9 bases match TRBD2. This material consisted of peripheral blood, taken before pregnancy. The sequenced DNA is TGTGCCATCAGTGAGGGGACTAGCTCGGAGACCCAGTACTTC. It codes for CAISEGTSSETQYF.